This T cell receptor (beta chain) comes out of a study of blood T cell repertoires in COVID-19. Study-wide background: Some COVID-19 samples were acute and others convalescent; all came from the United States, Italy and Spain. Nucleic acid was either cDNA or gDNA, and it came from T cells, B-cell-depleted T cells, or PBMCs.

As handled by the study authors: Amplifying reference gene primers gave estimates of nucleated cell counts. The assay was immunoSEQ multiplex PCR, and TCRdb's table has in-frame clones only and misses some. The V and J calls and clone size were taken over from that table, and D and trimming were inferred from the DNA. The sample consists of about 53,000 clones, about 86% of them appearing once. Trimming removed 5 bases from V and 4 bases from J, with 14 bases in between. CDR1 and CDR2 (germline): SGHTA, FQGNSA. CDR3 length equals 15 residues. This TCR was recovered from a man aged 45 to 65 with acute or convalescent COVID-19. Sample: peripheral blood. The V and J genes are TRBV7-2 and TRBJ1-4; tentative D call: TRBD1 (6 bases). Here the CDR3 reads CASSTQGSHNEKLFF. The CDR3 DNA follows: TGTGCCAGCAGCACACAGGGCAGTCATAATGAAAAACTGTTTTTT.